The 26 T cell receptor beta chains reported below all come from one sample, sequenced in a study of blood T cell repertoires in COVID-19. Produced via immunoSEQ multiplex PCR; TCRdb's table is partial and in-frame only. Among about 400,000 clones listed, about 90% were seen once. The sequencing sample was made of PBMCs or T cells enriched from blood (not recorded which). These receptors were taken from a woman between 25 and 40 years old who had recovered from COVID-19.

This chain links TRBV5-4 with TRBJ2-1, with 11 bases fitting TRBD2. Germline loops: CDR1 SGHNT, CDR2 YYREEE (reference sequence). The CDR3 is 15 residues long. The ends lost 4 bases at V and 4 bases at J; junction bases unmatched: 4. This chain's CDR3 is CASSIAGGRYNEQFF. In DNA, the CDR3 is TGTGCCAGCAGCATAGCGGGGGGGCGTTACAATGAGCAGTTCTTC.

V gene TRBV5-1 combines with J gene TRBJ2-7, with D possibly TRBD2 on 6 matching bases. The CDR3 is made up of 14 amino acids. Trimming cost V 0 bases and J 6 bases, with 13 bases left between them. Germline V gene lookup returns CDR1 SGHRS and CDR2 YFSETQ. CDR3 sequence: CASSLGYRGGEQYF. CDR3 nucleotides: TGCGCCAGCAGCTTGGGCTATCGGGGAGGCGAGCAGTACTTC.

The sample holds one count of this clone. This chain links TRBV29-1 with TRBJ2-1; 9 positions agree with TRBD1. J lost 3 bases, V lost 6 bases, and 6 bases had no gene match. There are 14 residues in the CDR3. Germline V gene lookup returns CDR1 SQVTM and CDR2 ANQGSEA. The CDR3 nucleotides read TGCAGCGTCGCCGGGACAGGGTTCTACAATGAGCAGTTCTTC. Translating it yields CSVAGTGFYNEQFF.

V and J are TRBV15 and TRBJ1-4, with unresolved D. Germline values: CDR1 LNHNV, CDR2 YYDKDF (reference sequence). The CDR3 contains 14 residues. Trimming stripped 0 bases from V and 4 bases from J, with 6 bases between. CDR3 amino acids: CATSRDPSNEKLFF. DNA of the CDR3: TGTGCCACCAGCAGAGATCCCAGTAATGAAAAACTGTTTTTT.

The CDR3 reads CAITTRSGQAPDTQYF. CDR3 bases: TGTGCCATCACCACTCGATCGGGACAGGCCCCAGATACGCAGTATTTT. The V and J genes are TRBV10-3 and TRBJ2-3, with 8 positions matching TRBD1. The V segment lost 7 bases and the J segment 4 bases; nucleotides outside the gene matches: 13. Germline V gene lookup returns CDR1 ENHRY and CDR2 SYGVKD. This CDR3 has 16 residues.

The chain combines TRBV19 with TRBJ2-1; 8 nucleotides agree with TRBD1. With 5 bases clipped from V and 8 bases from J, the junction kept 8 bases outside the gene matches. This CDR3 is built from 14 residues. Germline lookup yields CDR1 LNHDA and CDR2 SQIVND (reference sequence). CDR3 coding DNA: TGTGCCAGTAGTCTAAGGACAGGGATCGATGAGCAGTTCTTC. Its translation is CASSLRTGIDEQFF. Looking up the rest from reference TRBV19 and TRBJ2-1 gives the full variable domain: DGGITQSPKYLFRKEGQNVTLSCEQNLNHDAMYWYRQDPGQGLRLIYYSQIVNDFQKGDIAEGYSVSREKKESFPLTVTSAQKNPTAFYLCASSLRTGIDEQFFGPGTRLTVL.

This sequence joins TRBV19 and TRBJ1-1; 12 bases line up with TRBD1. Germline V gene data show CDR1 as LNHDA and CDR2 as SQIVND (reference sequence). The CDR3 spans 17 residues. J gave up 4 bases and V 8 bases, and 14 bases lay outside the gene matches. The CDR3 nucleotides are TGTGCCAGTCAACTGGGGACAGGGGGCGAGGTTTTCACTGAAGCTTTCTTT. Protein sequence: CASQLGTGGEVFTEAFF.

V gene TRBV4-1 combines with J gene TRBJ2-7, with D tentatively TRBD1 (5 bases). Germline lookup yields CDR1 MGHRA and CDR2 YSYEKL. The CDR3 has 16 residues. The V end was cut by 0 bases, the J end by 3 bases, with 15 bases between. In DNA, the CDR3 is TGCGCCAGCAGCCAAGACGGACAAGCCGATTTCTACGAGCAGTACTTC. This encodes CASSQDGQADFYEQYF.

CDR3: CASSPPASSGSHGEQFF. As DNA, the CDR3 is TGTGCCAGCTCACCACCAGCCTCTAGCGGGAGCCACGGTGAGCAGTTCTTC. The chain links TRBV18 to TRBJ2-1; 10 bases align to TRBD2. The CDR3 extends over 17 amino acids. Germline assignment: CDR1 KGHSH and CDR2 LQKENI. The J segment lost 9 bases and the V segment lost 0 bases, leaving 11 bases of the junction unmatched.

This clone appeared once. The J gene is TRBJ1-4, the V gene TRBV6-1, with D possibly matching TRBD1 (5 bases). CDR3 length equals 14 residues. Germline V gene lookup returns CDR1 MNHNS and CDR2 SASEGT. V lost 1 base and J lost 6, with 9 bases in between. CDR3 sequence (DNA): TGTGCCAGCAGTGAAGGGGGCTACGATGAAAAACTGTTTTTT. This translates into CASSEGGYDEKLFF.

This clone was picked up a small number of times. This chain joins TRBV27 and TRBJ2-1; 9 positions agree with TRBD2. This CDR3 comprises 15 residues. V was pared by 6 bases and J by 2 bases, with 5 bases of the junction left unmatched. The germline V gene encodes CDR1 MNHEY and CDR2 SMNVEV (reference sequence). The CDR3 coding sequence is TGTGCCAGCAGCCTAGCGGGATACCCCTACAATGAGCAGTTCTTC. Encoded protein: CASSLAGYPYNEQFF.

The gene calls are TRBV6-1 and TRBJ1-4; D gene uncertain. Germline lookup yields CDR1 MNHNS and CDR2 SASEGT. The V end lost 3 bases, the J end lost 1 base, and 9 bases lay between the germline ends. There are 15 residues in the CDR3. CDR3 in amino acids: CASSEPSITNEKLFF. For the CDR3, the DNA is TGTGCCAGCAGTGAGCCCTCTATAACTAATGAAAAACTGTTTTTT.

For this clone: This sample includes further DNA sequences coding for the same CDR3. The chain joins TRBV28 to TRBJ2-7; TRBD2 matches at 7 bases. This CDR3 spans 15 amino acids. After removal of 5 bases from V and 0 bases from J, the junction contained 7 bases not matched to a gene. Germline V gives CDR1 MDHEN, CDR2 SYDVKM. The CDR3 nucleotides are TGTGCCAGCAGTCCGCCGGGAGGTAGCTCCTACGAGCAGTACTTC. Its translation: CASSPPGGSSYEQYF.

The V call is TRBV15, the J call TRBJ1-5, with unresolved D. The CDR3 loop spans 12 amino acids. Germline-derived CDR1 and CDR2 are LNHNV and YYDKDF (reference sequence). V shed 2 bases and J shed 7 bases, with 6 bases lying between them. The CDR3 sequence is CATSRNKQPQHF. In DNA, the CDR3 is TGTGCCACCAGCAGAAATAAACAGCCCCAGCATTTT.

This clone was observed once. V and J are TRBV6-5 and TRBJ2-3; D is uncertain. CDR3 length equals 13 residues. The germline V gene has CDR1 MNHEY and CDR2 SVGAGI. Trimming took off 5 bases at V and 4 bases at J, with 10 bases between the two ends. The CDR3 region has the DNA TGTGCCAGCAGTATATCAGGCTCAGATACGCAGTATTTT. Amino acids: CASSISGSDTQYF.

The genes are TRBV10-2 and TRBJ2-3; 9 bases match TRBD1. The trim removed 5 bases at V and 2 bases at J, leaving 8 bases unmatched. CDR3 length: 16 residues. From germline, CDR1 is WSHSY and CDR2 SAAADI. CDR3 amino acids: CASSKAGTGNTDTQYF. For the CDR3, the DNA is TGCGCCAGCAGTAAAGCCGGGACAGGGAACACAGATACGCAGTATTTT.

The chain recombines TRBV19 with TRBJ1-1; 8 bases match TRBD1. Germline loops: CDR1 LNHDA, CDR2 SQIVND (reference sequence). V lost 4 bases and J lost 0; bases outside the gene matches: 4. The CDR3 totals 15 residues. For the CDR3, the DNA is TGTGCCAGTAGTACCTACAGGGGGGTGAACACTGAAGCTTTCTTT. Translation: CASSTYRGVNTEAFF.

The chain is built from TRBV27 and TRBJ1-2; 8 bases agree with TRBD1. CDR1 and CDR2 (germline): MNHEY, SMNVEV (reference sequence). After removal of 6 bases from V and 8 bases from J, the junction contained 14 bases not matched to a gene. CDR3 length equals 15 residues. In nucleotides, the CDR3 is TGTGCCAGCAGCTCAACACCACAGGGGGTTGGGGGCTACACCTTC. The encoded protein is CASSSTPQGVGGYTF.

V and J are TRBV7-9 and TRBJ1-1, with D maybe TRBD1 (5 bases). The CDR3 totals 13 residues. Trimming took 1 base from V and 4 from J, leaving 7 bases between them. CDR1 is SEHNR, CDR2 FQNEAQ, per germline (reference sequence). The CDR3 coding sequence is TGTGCCAGCAGCTTAGTCCAGGGCACTGAAGCTTTCTTT. Translating gives CASSLVQGTEAFF.

The chain joins TRBV14 to TRBJ2-5; D perhaps matches TRBD1 (5 bases). Trimming removed 2 bases at V and 2 bases at J, with 6 bases between. The CDR3 covers 13 residues. The V gene's germline CDR1 is SGHDN and CDR2 FVKESK. The CDR3 bases are TGTGCCAGCAGCCAACGACAGCAAGAGACCCAGTACTTC. This codes for CASSQRQQETQYF.

This chain joins TRBV6-5 and TRBJ2-5, with D possibly being TRBD1 (6 bases). Trimming removed 6 bases from V and 2 bases from J, with 13 bases in between. Germline-derived CDR1 and CDR2 are MNHEY and SVGAGI. The CDR3 sequence is 14 residues long. CDR3 coding DNA: TGTGCCAGCAGCATCACAGGGCGGCAAGAGACCCAGTACTTC. Residues: CASSITGRQETQYF.

The chain uses TRBV29-1 and TRBJ2-7; TRBD1 matches at 9 bases. The CDR3 runs to 15 residues. Trimming took 4 bases from V and 4 from J; bases not matched to a gene: 11. CDR1 SQVTM and CDR2 ANQGSEA come from the germline V gene. DNA for the CDR3: TGCAGCGTTGCTCTTGTGGGACAGGGTACTTACGAGCAGTACTTC. It is translated as CSVALVGQGTYEQYF.

The chain uses TRBV15 and TRBJ2-1, with 11 nucleotides matching TRBD1. J lost 2 bases, V lost 4 bases, and 1 base had no gene match. This CDR3 comprises 15 residues. The V gene's germline CDR1 is LNHNV and CDR2 YYDKDF (reference sequence). CDR3 bases: TGTGCCACCAGCATGGACAGGGGGCCCTACAATGAGCAGTTCTTC. Translated, it gives CATSMDRGPYNEQFF.

The rearrangement joins TRBV4-2 to TRBJ2-3; the D gene is possibly TRBD2 (6 bases). The V gene's germline CDR1 is LGHNA and CDR2 YNFKEQ. Trimming shortened V by 0 bases and J by 7 bases, and 20 bases separated the two germline ends. This CDR3 is 17 amino acids long. In DNA, the CDR3 is TGTGCCAGCAGCCAAGATGGCTCGGGACTCAGAGTGTATACGCAGTATTTT. It encodes CASSQDGSGLRVYTQYF.

The V call is TRBV11-2, the J call TRBJ1-4; the D gene is possibly TRBD1 (5 bases). CDR1 is SGHAT, CDR2 FQNNGV, per germline. The CDR3 is 18 residues long. V was pared by 1 base and J by 0 bases, with 15 bases between. The CDR3 nucleotides read TGTGCCAGCAGCTTAGGGGGTTGGGGCCTTCCAACTAATGAAAAACTGTTTTTT. Amino acid sequence: CASSLGGWGLPTNEKLFF.

The J gene is TRBJ1-4, the V gene TRBV11-1; TRBD1 matches 7 bases. Germline values: CDR1 SGHAT, CDR2 FQDESV (reference sequence). J lost 4 bases, V lost 5 bases, and 4 bases had no gene match. The CDR3 runs 14 residues. CDR3 DNA sequence: TGTGCCAGCAGCCCCGGGACAGATAATGAAAAACTGTTTTTT. This gives the protein CASSPGTDNEKLFF.